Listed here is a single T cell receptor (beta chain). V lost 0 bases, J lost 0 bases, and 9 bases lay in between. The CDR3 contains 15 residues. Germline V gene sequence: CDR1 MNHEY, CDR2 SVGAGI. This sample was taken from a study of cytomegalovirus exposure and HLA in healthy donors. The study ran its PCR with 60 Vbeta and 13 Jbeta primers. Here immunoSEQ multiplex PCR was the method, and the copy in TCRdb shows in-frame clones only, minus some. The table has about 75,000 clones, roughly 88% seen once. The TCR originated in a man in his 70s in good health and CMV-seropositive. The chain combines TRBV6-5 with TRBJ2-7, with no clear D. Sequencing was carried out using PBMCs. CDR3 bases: TGTGCCAGCAGTTACTCGAGAGTCACCTCCTACGAGCAGTACTTC. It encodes CASSYSRVTSYEQYF.